The 25 T cell receptor beta chains listed next were all sequenced from one sample in a study of T cell changes during pregnancy in multiple sclerosis. Repertoires were generated with immunoSEQ multiplex PCR, while TCRdb's copy carries only in-frame clones and drops some. The profile covers some 39,000 clones, with roughly 84% appearing a single time and approximately 4% taken by the ten largest. The material sequenced was CD8+ T cells from peripheral blood mononuclear cells, taken in the first trimester of pregnancy. The source is a female donor with multiple sclerosis, enrolled in a pregnancy study.

This clone was counted a few times. This chain joins TRBV9 and TRBJ1-1; tentatively, D is TRBD1 (5 bases). Trimming pared 7 bases from V and 1 base from J, leaving 14 bases between. The germline gives CDR1 SGDLS, CDR2 YYNGEE. The CDR3 spans 14 residues. In DNA form, the CDR3 reads TGTGCCAGCTCCTCAGGGAGGGGGAACACTGAAGCTTTCTTT. This sequence encodes CASSSGRGNTEAFF.

This chain links TRBV19 with TRBJ2-7; no clear D gene. The CDR3 is 15 residues long. Deletions cut 8 bases from V and 3 bases from J, with 20 bases between. Germline V CDR1 and CDR2: LNHDA, SQIVND (reference sequence). CDR3 coding DNA: TGTGCCAGTTCTCCCGCCGCAAACAGCCGCTACGAGCAGTACTTC. This encodes CASSPAANSRYEQYF. Based on the CDR3 plus reference TRBV19 and TRBJ2-7, the full variable domain is DGGITQSPKYLFRKEGQNVTLSCEQNLNHDAMYWYRQDPGQGLRLIYYSQIVNDFQKGDIAEGYSVSREKKESFPLTVTSAQKNPTAFYLCASSPAANSRYEQYFGPGTRLTVT.

V usage is TRBV7-6 and J usage is TRBJ2-2; 7 nucleotides agree with TRBD1. Germline V gene lookup returns CDR1 SGHVS and CDR2 FNYEAQ. Trimming removed 5 bases from V and 1 base from J; junction bases left unmatched: 4. The CDR3 length is 15 residues. The CDR3 region has the DNA TGTGCCAGCAGCCCGCGGACAGGGAACACCGGGGAGCTGTTTTTT. Translated: CASSPRTGNTGELFF.

The genes are TRBV4-1 and TRBJ1-1; possibly TRBD1 for D (5 bases). Per germline, CDR1 MGHRA and CDR2 YSYEKL. Trimming shortened V by 1 base and J by 3 bases, and 15 bases separated the two germline ends. This CDR3 has 16 amino acids. The CDR3: CASSQAPAGQYTEAFF. The CDR3 nucleotides read TGCGCCAGCAGCCAAGCCCCCGCGGGGCAATACACTGAAGCTTTCTTT.

This clone was observed once. This sequence joins TRBV9 and TRBJ1-5, with TRBD1 identical over 8 bases. This CDR3 has 16 amino acids. CDR1 is SGDLS, CDR2 YYNGEE, per germline. Trimming took 4 bases from V and 3 from J; bases not matched to a gene: 9. The DNA for the CDR3 is TGTGCCAGCAGCTTGGGCAGGGGGCCGGTCAATCAGCCCCAGCATTTT. Its translation is CASSLGRGPVNQPQHF.

The gene calls are TRBV5-1 and TRBJ1-4, with 8 positions matching TRBD1. CDR3 length: 12 amino acids. Per germline, CDR1 SGHRS and CDR2 YFSETQ. With 4 bases clipped from V and 7 bases from J, the junction kept 0 bases outside the gene matches. The CDR3 coding sequence is TGCGCCAGCAGCGACAGGGGTGAAAAACTGTTTTTT. This translates into CASSDRGEKLFF.

The V call is TRBV19, the J call TRBJ1-5, with a tentative D call TRBD1 (6 bases). V was cut by 5 bases and J by 2 bases, with 13 bases left in between. Germline V gene lookup returns CDR1 LNHDA and CDR2 SQIVND (reference sequence). The CDR3 length is 15 residues. The CDR3 coding sequence is TGTGCCAGTAGTGCGTCCCCAGGGGGCAATCAGCCCCAGCATTTT. Amino acid sequence: CASSASPGGNQPQHF.

DNA for the CDR3: TGTGCCAGCAGTGACGAAGGGGGCTGGGTTGAGCAGTTCTTC. Translating gives CASSDEGGWVEQFF. The chain couples TRBV6-1 to TRBJ2-1; 7 positions match TRBD1. Germline V gene sequence: CDR1 MNHNS, CDR2 SASEGT. The CDR3 runs 14 residues. V lost 3 bases to trimming and J lost 9 bases; unmatched junction nucleotides: 8.

The chain couples TRBV5-8 to TRBJ1-2; tentatively, D is TRBD1 (6 bases). The CDR3 extends over 15 amino acids. Between the trimmed V and J ends, which lost 2 bases and 4 bases, there was a span of 15 bases. Germline values: CDR1 SGHTS, CDR2 YDEGEE. DNA for the CDR3: TGTGCCAGCAGCTTAGATCCGGACAGAACCTATGGCTACACCTTC. It translates to CASSLDPDRTYGYTF.

The V call is TRBV2, the J call TRBJ1-1, with 7 bases aligning to TRBD1. This CDR3 is 15 amino acids long. V trimming: 7 bases; J trimming: 10 bases; junction bases outside the gene matches: 18. Germline V CDR1 and CDR2: SNHLY, FYNNEI. CDR3 nucleotide sequence: TGTGCCAGCATCAAGGGGGCTCTGGTTGGTGTAGTAGCTTTCTTT. Its protein is CASIKGALVGVVAFF.

The chain's CDR3 is CASSLFRQSNQPQHF. Written as DNA, the CDR3 is TGCGCCAGCAGCCTTTTCAGACAGAGCAATCAGCCCCAGCATTTT. The chain has TRBV4-3 and TRBJ1-5; tentative D call: TRBD1 (5 bases). V lost 4 bases to trimming and J lost 1 base, with 11 bases between them. Germline V gene lookup returns CDR1 LGHNA and CDR2 YSLEER. The CDR3 has 15 residues.

The chain links TRBV7-9 to TRBJ2-5; D is perhaps TRBD2 (5 bases). The CDR3 spans 16 residues. The germline CDR1 and CDR2 sequences are SEHNR and FQNEAQ (reference sequence). The V end lost 3 bases, the J end lost 5 bases, and 19 bases lay between the germline ends. DNA of the CDR3: TGTGCCAGCAGCTTCTCCGGACTCCTTCCCGGGGAGACCCAGTACTTC. Translated, it gives CASSFSGLLPGETQYF. Supplemented by reference TRBV7-9 and TRBJ2-5, the full variable domain reads DTGVSQNPRHKITKRGQNVTFRCDPISEHNRLYWYRQTLGQGPEFLTYFQNEAQLEKSRLLSDRFSAERPKGSFSTLEIQRTEQGDSAMYLCASSFSGLLPGETQYFGPGTRLLVL.

The chain links TRBV27 to TRBJ2-2, with 7 bases lining up with TRBD1. There are 16 residues in the CDR3. Germline lookup yields CDR1 MNHEY and CDR2 SMNVEV (reference sequence). Trimming took 8 bases from V and 0 from J; bases not matched to a gene: 9. CDR3 DNA: TGTGCCAGCCAACCGTTCGGGACAGCGAACACCGGGGAGCTGTTTTTT. This gives the protein CASQPFGTANTGELFF.

This clone was observed once. The rearrangement uses TRBV5-6 and TRBJ1-1; D ambiguous. CDR3 size: 13 residues. The germline gives CDR1 SGHDT, CDR2 YYEEEE. Trimming stripped 4 bases from V and 7 bases from J, with 14 bases between. CDR3 residues: CASSPFWGDEAFF. The CDR3 nucleotides are TGTGCCAGCAGCCCCTTCTGGGGAGATGAAGCTTTCTTT.

V usage is TRBV7-2 and J usage is TRBJ1-5; perhaps TRBD1 as D (6 bases). The CDR3 is 15 residues long. The V and J ends lost 5 bases and 0 bases respectively, with 11 bases between them. Germline loops: CDR1 SGHTA, CDR2 FQGNSA. DNA of the CDR3: TGTGCCAGCAGCGCCGGGACAAATAGCAATCAGCCCCAGCATTTT. It specifies CASSAGTNSNQPQHF.

The chain carries TRBV18 and TRBJ2-5; 7 bases map to TRBD1. The CDR3 covers 13 residues. Unmatched junction bases numbered 8, after V lost 10 bases and J lost 3 bases. The germline CDR1 and CDR2 sequences are KGHSH and LQKENI. The DNA of the CDR3 is TGTGCCATCCTGAAGGGACAGAAAGAGACCCAGTACTTC. Translated, it gives CAILKGQKETQYF.

This rearrangement joins TRBV9 to TRBJ2-7, with a possible D match to TRBD1 (6 bases). The V end was cut by 4 bases, the J end by 6 bases, with 14 bases between. Germline V gene data show CDR1 as SGDLS and CDR2 as YYNGEE. The CDR3 is made up of 13 amino acids. The CDR3 region is CASSLRGWGEQYF. CDR3 bases: TGTGCCAGCAGCCTCAGGGGATGGGGCGAGCAGTACTTC.

The genes are TRBV29-1 and TRBJ1-2; 9 bases agree with TRBD1. The V gene end was trimmed by 0 bases and the J gene end by 3 bases; junction bases not matched to a gene: 8. Germline V gene sequence: CDR1 SQVTM, CDR2 ANQGSEA. This CDR3 contains 16 residues. The CDR3: CSVEETATGGHYGYTF. CDR3 sequence (DNA): TGCAGCGTTGAAGAAACGGCCACAGGGGGCCACTATGGCTACACCTTC.

The V and J genes are TRBV11-2 and TRBJ2-3; TRBD2 matches at 9 bases. The V gene's germline CDR1 is SGHAT and CDR2 FQNNGV. This CDR3 spans 12 amino acids. J gave up 14 bases and V 5 bases, and 8 bases lay outside the gene matches. The CDR3 reads CASSLSGGAWYF. CDR3 bases: TGTGCCAGCAGCCTTAGCGGGGGAGCTTGGTATTTT.

The rearrangement uses TRBV6-6 and TRBJ2-7; D possibly corresponds to TRBD2 (6 bases). This CDR3 contains 15 residues. V was clipped by 10 bases and J by 3 bases, with 22 bases between them. Germline-derived CDR1 and CDR2 are MNHNY and SVGAGI (reference sequence). The CDR3 protein is CAINGGSSQLYEQYF. The CDR3, as DNA: TGTGCCATCAACGGGGGTAGCTCCCAACTCTACGAGCAGTACTTC.

This clone was detected many times. The V call is TRBV4-2, the J call TRBJ1-3; 7 nucleotides line up with TRBD1. V shed 5 bases, J shed 4 bases, and the junction held 14 bases outside the gene matches. Germline CDR1 is LGHNA and CDR2 is YNFKEQ. The CDR3 has 17 residues. The CDR3 loop is CASSSHEGAGWGNTIYF. In nucleotides, the CDR3 is TGTGCCAGCAGCTCCCACGAGGGGGCTGGGTGGGGAAACACCATATATTTT.

CDR3 bases: TGTGCCAGCAGTTTCGGGACAGGGAGTGGCTACACCTTC. It codes for CASSFGTGSGYTF. The V and J genes are TRBV27 and TRBJ1-2; 9 positions match TRBD1. Per germline, CDR1 MNHEY and CDR2 SMNVEV (reference sequence). V lost 3 bases to trimming and J lost 7 bases; unmatched junction nucleotides: 3. The CDR3 consists of 13 residues.

The CDR3 DNA sequence: TGTGCCAGCATCGGGACAGGGTCCGAGCAGTACTTC. The encoded protein is CASIGTGSEQYF. This sequence joins TRBV27 and TRBJ2-7, with 9 bases that match TRBD1. The CDR3 loop spans 12 amino acids. Germline V lookup: CDR1 MNHEY, CDR2 SMNVEV (reference sequence). Trimming at V came to 7 bases and at J to 6 bases, leaving 4 bases not matched to a gene.

This clone was counted only a few times. The chain joins TRBV7-3 to TRBJ1-1, with D possibly matching TRBD1 (6 bases). V lost 1 base and J lost 0, with 9 bases in between. The CDR3 runs to 15 residues. Germline CDR1 reads SGHTA; CDR2 reads FQGTGA. The chain's CDR3 is CASSLMTGLNTEAFF. CDR3 nucleotide sequence: TGTGCCAGCAGCTTAATGACAGGACTGAACACTGAAGCTTTCTTT.

V gene TRBV9 combines with J gene TRBJ2-7, with D possibly TRBD1 on 6 matching bases. V gave up 4 bases and J gave up 5 bases, with 22 bases separating them. The CDR3 extends over 16 amino acids. Germline-derived CDR1 and CDR2 are SGDLS and YYNGEE. In DNA, the CDR3 is TGTGCCAGCAGCTTCAACAGGGACACCCTCACGGACGAGCAGTACTTC. This encodes CASSFNRDTLTDEQYF.